This passage covers 19 T cell receptor beta chains from one sample sequenced in a study of T cells in Graves' hyperthyroidism and ophthalmopathy. TCR beta CDR3 regions were amplified from RNA transcripts. During a first-round RT-PCR of the TCR CDR3, the HTBI primer set was used. From the multiplex PCR reads, TCRdb called clonotypes with MiXCR, one entry per CDR3 protein. The sample has about 840,000 distinct CDR3 sequences, roughly 40% seen once. Input material: blood. The origin of the receptors is a man in his late teens or twenties with Graves' hyperthyroidism.

Of note for this clonotype: Just one base apart from a much larger clone, this may be a read error. This rearrangement joins TRBV9 to TRBJ2-2, with D possibly TRBD2 on 5 matching bases. Looked up from germline, CDR1 is SGDLS and CDR2 is YYNGEE. This CDR3 is built from 13 residues. The ends were cut back, 3 bases at V and 7 bases at J, with 10 bases in the middle. CDR3 DNA sequence: TGTGCCAGCAGCGAATCTAGCAGCGGGGAGCTGTTTTTT. Its translation is CASSESSSGELFF. Combining the CDR3 with reference TRBV9 and TRBJ2-2 gives the whole variable domain DSGVTQTPKHLITATGQRVTLRCSPRSGDLSVYWYQQSLDQGLQFLIQYYNGEERAKGNILERFSAQQFPDLHSELNLSSLELGDSALYFCASSESSSGELFFGEGSRLTVL.

This clonotype was picked up many times. This chain connects TRBV20-1 to TRBJ1-6; tentative D call: TRBD1 (6 bases). Between the trimmed V and J ends, which lost 5 bases and 10 bases, there was a span of 15 bases. The CDR3 has 13 residues. Germline CDR1 is DFQATT and CDR2 is SNEGSKA (reference sequence). The CDR3 DNA follows: TGCAGTGCTCCAACTGGGGGCCAGTCACCCCTCCACTTT. Translating gives CSAPTGGQSPLHF.

A word on this clonotype: This may stem from a read error, because a much larger clone lies one nucleotide away. The chain links TRBV14 to TRBJ1-4, with a possible D match to TRBD1 (5 bases). The CDR3 spans 16 residues. The germline gives CDR1 SGHDN, CDR2 FVKESK. Trimming removed 1 base at V and 8 bases at J, with 17 bases between. This CDR3 is CASSQGRGRVWEKLFF. CDR3 sequence (DNA): TGTGCCAGCAGCCAAGGTCGGGGCAGGGTGTGGGAAAAACTGTTTTTT.

This clonotype was observed a few times. This rearrangement joins TRBV20-1 to TRBJ1-1, with D perhaps matching TRBD1 (6 bases). V dropped 7 bases and J dropped 1 base, with 13 bases sitting between them. The CDR3 consists of 13 residues. Germline lookup yields CDR1 DFQATT and CDR2 SNEGSKA (reference sequence). The CDR3 region is CSVLRGANTEAFF. Here the CDR3 DNA reads TGCAGTGTTCTGCGGGGGGCGAACACTGAAGCTTTCTTT.

The rearrangement links TRBV7-2 to TRBJ2-7; D unclear. CDR1 and CDR2 from the germline V gene are SGHTA and FQGNSA. The CDR3 runs to 15 residues. V lost 5 bases to trimming and J lost 2 bases, with 16 bases between them. The CDR3 DNA reads as TGTGCCAGCAGCCAAGGTGATACAGCGACCTACGAGCAGTACTTC. Translated, it gives CASSQGDTATYEQYF.

Details on this clonotype: Given a much more abundant clone one base away, this may be a read error. V usage is TRBV15 and J usage is TRBJ1-2, with 7 bases identical to TRBD1. This CDR3 is built from 17 residues. From germline, CDR1 is LNHNV and CDR2 YYDKDF (reference sequence). The CDR3 coding sequence is TGTGCCACCAGCAGAGGATTCTCCCCAGGGGGTAACTATGGCCACACCTTC. Translated: CATSRGFSPGGNYGHTF. The entire variable domain, with the rest obtained from reference TRBV15 and TRBJ1-2, is as follows: DAMVIQNPRYQVTQFGKPVTLSCSQTLNHNVMYWYQQKSSQAPKLLFHYYDKDFNNEADTPDNFQSRRPNTSFCFLDIRSPGLGDTAMYLCATSRGFSPGGNYGHTFGSGTRLTVV.

The chain links TRBV19 to TRBJ2-2, with D possibly being TRBD1 or TRBD2 (5 bases each). V was clipped by 7 bases and J by 2 bases, with 11 bases between them. CDR1 LNHDA and CDR2 SQIVND come from the germline V gene (reference sequence). This CDR3 is built from 14 residues. The chain's CDR3 is CASTRGTNTGELFF. The CDR3 nucleotides are TGTGCCAGTACCCGAGGGACCAACACCGGGGAGCTGTTTTTT.

The J gene is TRBJ2-7, the V gene TRBV7-8; D perhaps matches TRBD1 (5 bases). Germline-derived CDR1 and CDR2 are SGHVS and FQNEAQ. The CDR3 is made up of 14 amino acids. Trimming shortened V by 2 bases and J by 2 bases, and 10 bases separated the two germline ends. CDR3: CASSLRQTAYEQYF. The CDR3 DNA reads as TGTGCCAGCAGCTTAAGACAGACCGCCTACGAGCAGTACTTC.

This clonotype has a count of ten or more. The chain recombines TRBV29-1 with TRBJ2-7, with D perhaps matching TRBD1 (5 bases). Trimming removed 3 bases at V and 5 bases at J, with 11 bases between. Looked up from germline, CDR1 is SQVTM and CDR2 is ANQGSEA. The CDR3 covers 12 residues. CDR3 amino acids: CSVDVGADEQYF. The CDR3 DNA reads as TGCAGCGTTGACGTAGGGGCGGACGAGCAGTACTTC.

The chain has TRBV7-9 and TRBJ1-2, with TRBD1 matching 9 bases. Trimming took 5 bases from V and 3 from J; bases not matched to a gene: 7. Germline CDR1 SEHNR, CDR2 FQNEAQ (reference sequence). There are 15 residues in the CDR3. CDR3 amino acids: CASSNTQGADYGYTF. The DNA for the CDR3 is TGTGCCAGCAGCAATACACAGGGGGCTGACTATGGCTACACCTTC.

This clonotype was counted between two and nine times. The CDR3 loop is CASSQAGAFQPQHF. CDR3 DNA sequence: TGTGCCAGCAGCCAAGCTGGGGCGTTCCAGCCCCAGCATTTT. The V call is TRBV7-9, the J call TRBJ1-5, with D possibly matching TRBD1 (5 bases). CDR1 and CDR2 (germline): SEHNR, FQNEAQ (reference sequence). The CDR3 is 14 amino acids. V lost 5 bases and J lost 7, with 15 bases in between.

This clonotype was seen a handful of times. The chain recombines TRBV6-5 with TRBJ1-1; unclear D gene. V was pared by 5 bases and J by 1 base, with 8 bases between. The CDR3 contains 13 residues. Looked up from germline, CDR1 is MNHEY and CDR2 is SVGAGI. The CDR3 loop reads CASSEAKNTEAFF. In DNA, the CDR3 is TGTGCCAGCAGTGAAGCGAAGAACACTGAAGCTTTCTTT.

The J gene is TRBJ1-2, the V gene TRBV4-2; 7 bases align to TRBD1. From germline, CDR1 is LGHNA and CDR2 YNFKEQ. The CDR3 length is 13 residues. Trimming took 4 bases from V and 6 from J; bases not matched to a gene: 5. The chain's CDR3 is CASSLTGEDGYTF. The CDR3 nucleotides are TGTGCCAGCAGCCTCACAGGGGAGGATGGCTACACCTTC.

This chain uses TRBV12-3 or TRBV12-4 with TRBJ2-7; D may be TRBD2 (6 bases). This CDR3 region has 16 residues. V was shortened by 3 bases and J by 2 bases, with 17 bases between the two germline ends. The DNA for the CDR3 is TGTGCCAGCAGTTTTGGTGAGGGAGGCATTACCTACGAGCAGTACTTC. This translates into CASSFGEGGITYEQYF.

This clonotype was seen at least ten times. The chain links TRBV10-3 to TRBJ1-5, with a possible D match to TRBD1 (6 bases). The germline CDR1 and CDR2 sequences are ENHRY and SYGVKD. Trimming left V 11 bases short and J 4 bases short, with 15 bases between. The CDR3 sequence is 13 residues long. The CDR3 spells CAARDTGNQPQHF. DNA of the CDR3: TGTGCCGCTCGGGACACAGGGAATCAGCCCCAGCATTTT.

The chain recombines TRBV11-2 with TRBJ2-7; 8 bases are shared with TRBD2. The CDR3 is made up of 14 amino acids. CDR1 and CDR2 from the germline V gene are SGHAT and FQNNGV. Losses at the gene ends were 1 base for V and 6 bases for J; bases not matched to a gene: 5. The CDR3 spells CASSLVPAGAEQYF. CDR3 DNA sequence: TGTGCCAGCAGCTTAGTCCCAGCGGGAGCCGAGCAGTACTTC.

This clonotype was found many times. J is TRBJ2-7 and V is TRBV20-1; TRBD1 matches at 8 bases. J was trimmed by 4 bases and V by 1 base; bases with no gene match: 6. Germline CDR1 and CDR2: DFQATT and SNEGSKA (reference sequence). The length of the CDR3 is 14 residues. The CDR3 here is CSARGQGNLYEQYF. The CDR3 coding sequence is TGCAGTGCTAGAGGACAGGGGAATTTGTACGAGCAGTACTTC.

The rearrangement uses TRBV7-2 and TRBJ2-7; D ambiguous. V was pared by 4 bases and J by 6 bases, with 10 bases between. Looked up from germline, CDR1 is SGHTA and CDR2 is FQGNSA. The CDR3 loop spans 12 amino acids. CDR3 loop: CASSSNPPEQYF. The CDR3 DNA reads TGTGCCAGCAGCTCCAATCCCCCCGAGCAGTACTTC.

Notes on this clonotype: It may be a read error: a sequence one base away is much more abundant. The V and J genes are TRBV24-1 and TRBJ1-6; TRBD1 matches 7 bases. The CDR3 is 14 amino acids. Germline V gene lookup returns CDR1 KGHDR and CDR2 SFDVKD. The CDR3 is CAASRPGGNSPLHF. The CDR3 DNA follows: TGTGCCGCCAGTCGGCCAGGGGGGAATTCACCCCTCCACTTT.